This TCR beta chain was obtained from a study of vaccination and CD4 T cells after COVID-19 (dated by TCRdb to the early 2020s). About the investigation overall: The convalescent cohort comprised six males and four females, including two Hispanic individuals, seven Caucasians, two Asians and one multiracial person. For stimulating the cultures, overlapping spike peptide pools were used, derived from SARS-CoV-2 as well as from the common cold coronaviruses HCoV-NL63, HCoV-OC43 and HCoV-229E. In fewer than 12 COVID-19 convalescent patients and a few infection-naive healthy vaccine recipients, researchers compared the spike-specific CD4+ TCR repertoire from before mRNA vaccination with the repertoire from after. At the TCR clonotype level, an earlier paper using these donors assessed memory CD4+ T cell crossreactivity between SARS-CoV-2 and common cold coronavirus spike proteins. Post-COVID blood samples from convalescent patients were collected a median of around 100 days after diagnosis, with a range of about 35 to 180 days. In control cultures, a CEFX viral epitope pool was used as positive control, an HIV-1 Nef peptide pool was used as negative control, or no peptide was added. Two doses of either the Pfizer-BioNTech BNT162b2 vaccine (n=8) or the Moderna mRNA-1273 vaccine (n=2) were administered to participants. Post-vaccine blood samples were obtained a median of about 70 days after the second vaccine dose, with a range of about 12 to 241 days.

The CDR3, from cysteine to phenylalanine, totals 16 residues. Kept here is only the CDR3 DNA, which spans 48 bases and is read in frame from base 1. The germline V gene gives CDR1 as SGHVS and CDR2 as FNYEAQ. V is cut back by 4 bases and J by 4 bases, with 7 bases in the junction unmatched. Library prep was done by PCR. DNA from cultured CD4+ T cells was subjected to TCR sequencing with the Oncomine TCR Beta short-read assay at the Johns Hopkins FTIC core. The QIAamp micro DNA kit was used to extract genomic DNA from the cultured CD4+ T cells. Oncomine TCR Beta libraries from cultured CD4+ T cells were pooled with unique dual indexes and sequenced on an Illumina iSeq 100. As for how the authors treated the data: Non-productive sequences were filtered out, and CDR3s that did not start with C, did not end with F or W, or were shorter than 7 amino acids were discarded. The MANAFEST web application was used to identify antigen-specific clonotypes by comparing peptide-stimulated wells against reference wells and other culture wells. To be called positive, a clone needed an FDR below 0.05, an odds ratio above 5, and a productive frequency above 0.1% in at least two of three replicate wells. A clonotype was classed as cross-reactive if the clonotype showed significant expansion both in SARS-CoV-2 spike wells and in at least one common cold coronavirus spike condition. Using R version 3.6.1, CDR3 homology was evaluated through Levenshtein distances (stringdist) along with unrooted phylogenetic trees (ape). TCRdb reprocessed the public reads (quality trimming at Q25 with fastp, clone calling with MiXCR) and kept in-frame beta chains. Rows are unified per CDR3 protein, each entry keeping the most common DNA and genes. In this record, the V and J calls reflect TCRdb's handling and not the investigators' own analysis. Across this sample there are roughly 8,400 distinct CDR3 sequences, with about 30% seen only once. The ten largest clones add up to about 13% of the sample.

This specimen's treatment or condition label, per the study, means: approximately nine-day PBMC culture with coronavirus spike peptide pools or control peptides (ViraFEST assay). CD4+ T cells from unexposed donors were collected before the COVID-19 pandemic (2011-2018). The study used the ViraFEST assay, which expanded antigen-specific T cells with peptide pools and then identified expanded clonotypes by TCR sequencing. More than 1.5 million PBMCs per well were cultured in IMDM with approximately 4.9% human AB serum and about 9.2 IU/ml IL-2, plus 10 ug/ml peptide pools. On days 3 and 7, half of the culture medium was replaced with fresh IL-2-containing medium. Once the cells had been in culture for roughly 10 days, the EasySep CD4+ T cell isolation kit was used to isolate CD4+ T cells by negative selection. As cell numbers permitted, CD4+ T cells from unexposed donors were tested for reactivity to SARS-CoV-2 S and N and to four common cold coronavirus spike pools. PBMCs were separated from whole blood using Ficoll-Paque Plus gradient centrifugation and then either used fresh or cryopreserved at -140C. Each culture condition was generally run in triplicate wells. The leukapheresis product for the unexposed donors was obtained through commercial purchase.

The paper's findings and limits, for the study overall: Of the vaccine-specific clones in convalescent patients, 304 of 307, or nearly all, reacted only to SARS-CoV-2 spike and did not cross-react with common cold coronaviruses. The median number of SARS-CoV-2-reactive clonotypes rose from roughly 20 after infection to approximately 41 after vaccination, but the change was not significant. The number of convalescent patients in the study was relatively small, and the study did not examine early timepoints following natural infection. In convalescent patients, a median about 90% of post-vaccine SARS-CoV-2-reactive clones were detected only after vaccination, and vaccine-specific priming was suggested by this finding.

For this clonotype: Its antigen target is currently unknown. Per-base quality was not reported, and no clone a single base away is much larger than it.

Here the chain combines TRBV7-6 and TRBJ2-7; TRBD2 lines up with 13 middle nucleotides. Sequencing was done on a sample of CD4+ T cells from blood, cultured in vitro. The TCR comes from a human donor in good health. The CDR3 loop reads CASSSRSTSGRYEQYF. The DNA sequence is given as TGTGCCAGCAGCTCTCGTTCGACTAGCGGGAGGTACGAGCAGTACTTC.